This T cell receptor beta chain is from a study of T cell changes during pregnancy in multiple sclerosis. V was clipped by 3 bases and J by 3 bases, with 9 bases between them. CDR3 length: 13 residues. Germline loops: CDR1 SGHVS, CDR2 FQNEAQ. Repertoires were generated with immunoSEQ multiplex PCR, while TCRdb's copy carries only in-frame clones and drops some. The profile covers approximately 44,000 clones, with 75% to 95% appearing a single time and 0.5% taken by the ten largest. The clonotype comes from a female donor in good health, enrolled as a control in a pregnancy study. This chain uses TRBV7-8 with TRBJ2-7; D not certain. The starting material was CD4+ T cells from peripheral blood mononuclear cells, obtained in the second trimester of pregnancy. CDR3 DNA: TGTGCCAGCAGCTTGAAGGAGAACTACGAGCAGTACTTC. The encoded protein is CASSLKENYEQYF.